This T cell receptor beta chain came from a study of T cell responses to AZD1222 COVID-19 vaccine. Looked up from germline, CDR1 is MGHDK and CDR2 is SYGVNS. The CDR3 covers 16 residues. Between the trimmed V and J ends, which lost 0 bases and 4 bases, there was a span of 13 bases. Only in-frame clones appear in the TCRdb table, and some are missing; sequencing was by immunoSEQ multiplex PCR. The sample contains about 130,000 clones, about four fifths of which appear only once. This sequence was found in an adult in good health. J is TRBJ1-5 and V is TRBV25-1; D may be TRBD1 (6 bases). Source: peripheral blood, taken on day 0 of AZD1222 vaccination. The CDR3, as DNA: TGTGCCAGCAGTGAATATGGGGCGACAGGAAATCAGCCCCAGCATTTT. Protein product: CASSEYGATGNQPQHF.